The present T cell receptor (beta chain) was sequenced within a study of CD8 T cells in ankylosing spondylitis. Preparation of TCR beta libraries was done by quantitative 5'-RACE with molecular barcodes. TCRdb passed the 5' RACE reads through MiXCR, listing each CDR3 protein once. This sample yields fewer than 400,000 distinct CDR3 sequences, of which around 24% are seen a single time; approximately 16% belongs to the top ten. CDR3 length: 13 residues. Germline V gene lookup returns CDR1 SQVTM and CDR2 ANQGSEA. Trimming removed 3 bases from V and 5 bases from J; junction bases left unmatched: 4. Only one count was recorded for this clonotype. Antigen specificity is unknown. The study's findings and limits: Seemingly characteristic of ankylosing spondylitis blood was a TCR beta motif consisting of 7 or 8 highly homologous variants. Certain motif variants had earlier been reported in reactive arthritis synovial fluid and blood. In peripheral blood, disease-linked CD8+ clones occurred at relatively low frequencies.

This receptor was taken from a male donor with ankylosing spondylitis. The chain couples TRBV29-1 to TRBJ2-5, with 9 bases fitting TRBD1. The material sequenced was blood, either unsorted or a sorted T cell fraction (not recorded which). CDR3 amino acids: CSVEGTGSETQYF. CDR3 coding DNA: TGCAGCGTTGAGGGGACAGGGAGTGAGACCCAGTACTTC.